The clone carrying this T cell receptor beta chain was observed many times. Its antigen is currently unknown. The library was built for alpha chains, so this beta chain is an off-target read and its size means little. The sample comes from a study of spatial heterogeneity in lung cancer. Indicated time point: sample taken at primary tumor resection. The CDR3 contains 17 residues. Each CDR3 protein gets one entry after TCRdb re-called the 5' RACE reads with MiXCR. The sample carries around 2,500 distinct CDR3 sequences, approximately 23% recorded once. Study-wide results and caveats: Tumoral mutation counts were tracked by counts of expanded intratumoral alpha and beta TCRs.

This sample comprised lung tumor tissue, obtained at surgery. The TCR originated in a male donor with early-stage non-small cell lung cancer. The chain couples TRBV21-1 to TRBJ1-1. TRBV21-1 is annotated as a pseudogene. For the CDR3, the DNA is TGTGCCAGCAGCTTTAGGAGACGGCCGGTCATGAACACTGAAGCTTTCTTT. Translating it yields CASSFRRRPVMNTEAFF.